These 28 T cell receptor beta chains came from one sample sequenced in a study of blood T cell repertoires in COVID-19. Assay used: immunoSEQ multiplex PCR; TCRdb lists only in-frame clones, some missing. The data contain 150,000 to 200,000 clones, roughly 89% of them singletons. Material: peripheral blood. The source of these receptors is a man aged 35 to 55 with acute or convalescent COVID-19.

The chain is built from TRBV3-1 (or the pseudogene TRBV3-2) and TRBJ2-5; D is unclear. Germline V CDR1 and CDR2: LGHDT, YNNKEL (reference sequence). V was shortened by 3 bases and J by 4 bases, with 3 bases between the two germline ends. The CDR3 loop spans 11 amino acids. CDR3 region: CASSQRETQYF. The DNA of the CDR3 is TGTGCCAGCAGCCAGCGAGAGACCCAGTACTTC.

The rearrangement uses TRBV21-1 and TRBJ1-1; the table's TRBD1 call for D was not verified on the DNA. TRBV21-1 is shown as a pseudogene. CDR3 length equals 16 residues. The CDR3 loop reads CASSKASSRGGTEAFF. CDR3 DNA sequence: TGTGCCAGCAGCAAAGCAAGCAGTAGGGGCGGAACTGAAGCTTTCTTT.

The chain employs TRBV19 and TRBJ1-2; possible D gene TRBD1, 5 bases. The CDR3 has 14 amino acids. The germline V and J ends were trimmed by 1 base and 5 bases, with 11 bases remaining between them. The germline gives CDR1 LNHDA, CDR2 SQIVND (reference sequence). For the CDR3, the DNA is TGTGCCAGTAGTATAGTTGACAGCTTTTATGGCTACACCTTC. Translated: CASSIVDSFYGYTF.

This sequence joins TRBV29-1 and TRBJ2-3, with TRBD2 matching 7 bases. The CDR3 consists of 15 residues. Germline CDR1 and CDR2: SQVTM and ANQGSEA. With 7 bases clipped from V and 3 bases from J, the junction kept 13 bases outside the gene matches. CDR3 in DNA: TGCAGCGCCACTAGGACTAGTAAAGTGACAGATACGCAGTATTTT. This encodes CSATRTSKVTDTQYF.

The chain combines TRBV11-3 with TRBJ1-6; 8 nucleotides agree with TRBD1. With V trimmed by 0 bases and J by 0 bases, 7 bases remained unmatched. CDR1 and CDR2 from the germline V gene are SGHNT and YENEEA. The CDR3 extends over 19 amino acids. The CDR3 coding sequence is TGTGCCAGCAGCTTAGACGCAGGGGGCTGGAGCTCCTATAATTCACCCCTCCACTTT. Its protein product is CASSLDAGGWSSYNSPLHF.

V and J are TRBV7-2 and TRBJ1-5; tentatively, D is TRBD1 (5 bases). Between the trimmed V and J ends, which lost 3 bases and 7 bases, there was a span of 10 bases. CDR1 and CDR2 from the germline V gene are SGHTA and FQGNSA. The length of the CDR3 is 13 residues. The CDR3 sequence: CASSFGRGQPQHF. The CDR3 DNA follows: TGTGCCAGCAGCTTCGGACGGGGGCAGCCCCAGCATTTT.

CDR3 coding DNA: TGTGCCAGCAAATCCCCCCGGGACAGGGGGGGGCATGAGCAGTTCTTC. Its protein product is CASKSPRDRGGHEQFF. The chain combines TRBV2 with TRBJ2-1, with 11 nucleotides matching TRBD1. Germline V gene data show CDR1 as SNHLY and CDR2 as FYNNEI. Trimming took 7 bases from V and 8 from J; bases not matched to a gene: 13. The CDR3 has 16 amino acids.

The V call is TRBV5-4, the J call TRBJ2-5; 7 bases align to TRBD2. CDR1 is SGHNT, CDR2 YYREEE, per germline (reference sequence). The CDR3 totals 15 residues. Unmatched junction bases numbered 10, after V lost 4 bases and J lost 4 bases. The CDR3 region has the DNA TGTGCCAGCAGCCCGGGACTAACAGGCGGAGAGACCCAGTACTTC. Its translation: CASSPGLTGGETQYF.

The genes are TRBV5-1 and TRBJ1-1; D might be TRBD1 (5 bases). The CDR3 runs to 15 residues. The ends were cut back, 4 bases at V and 4 bases at J, with 17 bases in the middle. The germline gives CDR1 SGHRS, CDR2 YFSETQ. The chain's CDR3 is CASSLHGGDVTEAFF. As DNA, the CDR3 is TGCGCCAGCAGCCTCCATGGGGGGGATGTCACTGAAGCTTTCTTT. Using reference TRBV5-1 and TRBJ1-1 for the parts outside the CDR3, the full variable domain is KAGVTQTPRYLIKTRGQQVTLSCSPISGHRSVSWYQQTPGQGLQFLFEYFSETQRNKGNFPGRFSGRQFSNSRSEMNVSTLELGDSALYLCASSLHGGDVTEAFFGQGTRLTVV.

Concerning this clone: The same CDR3 arises from other DNA sequences in this sample as well. The chain links TRBV7-2 to TRBJ1-1, with D possibly TRBD1 on 5 matching bases. Trimming removed 5 bases at V and 1 base at J, with 11 bases between. The CDR3 consists of 14 residues. Germline CDR1 SGHTA, CDR2 FQGNSA. The CDR3 loop reads CASSLLGGNTEAFF. The CDR3 DNA reads TGTGCCAGCAGCCTCCTCGGGGGGAACACTGAAGCTTTCTTT.

The rearrangement links TRBV30 to TRBJ1-2, with D maybe TRBD1 (6 bases). V dropped 0 bases and J dropped 3 bases, with 20 bases sitting between them. The CDR3 is 17 amino acids. The germline V gene has CDR1 GTSNPN and CDR2 SVGIG (reference sequence). This CDR3 reads CAWSVPGFKGGDYGYTF. In DNA form, the CDR3 reads TGTGCCTGGAGTGTCCCCGGGTTTAAGGGGGGGGACTATGGCTACACCTTC.

This clone was seen just once. The rearrangement uses TRBV19 and TRBJ1-4; 9 bases fit TRBD1. The germline gives CDR1 LNHDA, CDR2 SQIVND (reference sequence). J lost 6 bases, V lost 6 bases, and 14 bases had no gene match. This CDR3 has 17 amino acids. CDR3 bases: TGTGCCAGTAGAAAGAATCCGGTGAGGACAGGGGATGAAAAACTGTTTTTT. Translation gives CASRKNPVRTGDEKLFF.

CDR3 protein: CATSRVPRETQYF. In DNA, the CDR3 is TGTGCCACCTCCCGGGTCCCGAGAGAGACCCAGTACTTC. The V and J genes are TRBV27 and TRBJ2-5; no reliable D call. Germline loops: CDR1 MNHEY, CDR2 SMNVEV (reference sequence). Between the trimmed V and J ends, which lost 10 bases and 4 bases, there was a span of 16 bases. This CDR3 comprises 13 residues.

The V call is TRBV7-2, the J call TRBJ1-1, with TRBD1 as a possible D gene (5 bases). V lost 3 bases and J 10 bases, leaving 12 bases between the germline ends. Germline V gives CDR1 SGHTA, CDR2 FQGNSA. This CDR3 has 12 amino acids. The CDR3 bases are TGTGCCAGCAGCTTTAATTGGCAGGGAGCTTTCTTT. This codes for CASSFNWQGAFF. Combining the CDR3 with reference TRBV7-2 and TRBJ1-1 gives the whole variable domain GAGVSQSPSNKVTEKGKDVELRCDPISGHTALYWYRQSLGQGLEFLIYFQGNSAPDKSGLPSDRFSAERTGGSVSTLTIQRTQQEDSAVYLCASSFNWQGAFFGQGTRLTVV.

The chain combines TRBV14 with TRBJ1-6; the D gene is possibly TRBD1 (5 bases). The V end was cut by 1 base, the J end by 6 bases, with 10 bases between. Germline V CDR1 and CDR2: SGHDN, FVKESK. CDR3 length: 15 amino acids. The CDR3 here is CASSQGGRVNSPLHF. The CDR3 coding sequence is TGTGCCAGCAGCCAAGGGGGCAGGGTTAATTCACCCCTCCACTTT.

This clone came up a few times. This chain links TRBV2 with TRBJ1-6; 9 bases are a match to TRBD1. V dropped 7 bases and J dropped 7; count of bases not matched to a gene: 8. CDR1 SNHLY and CDR2 FYNNEI come from the germline V gene. This CDR3 is built from 15 residues. The CDR3 protein is CASTGQGIYNSPLHF. The CDR3 coding sequence is TGTGCCAGCACGGGACAGGGAATCTACAATTCACCCCTCCACTTT.

The chain has TRBV3-1 (or the pseudogene TRBV3-2) and TRBJ2-3, with D tentatively TRBD2 (7 bases). V dropped 6 bases and J dropped 5 bases, with 18 bases sitting between them. CDR1 is LGHDT and CDR2 is YNNKEL in the germline V gene (reference sequence). The CDR3 consists of 15 residues. The chain's CDR3 is CASRRRGGALDTQYF. In DNA form, the CDR3 reads TGTGCCAGCAGGCGAAGGGGGGGGGCCTTAGATACGCAGTATTTT.

The chain employs TRBV5-1 and TRBJ2-3; 7 nucleotides agree with TRBD1. V shed 1 base and J 0 bases; nucleotides not matched to a gene: 2. CDR3 length: 15 amino acids. Germline CDR1 reads SGHRS; CDR2 reads YFSETQ. As DNA, the CDR3 is TGCGCCAGCAGCTTGAGGGACAGAAGCACAGATACGCAGTATTTT. Protein product: CASSLRDRSTDTQYF.

CDR3 nucleotides: TGTGCCACCGGGTCGACAGGGAGAGCAGAGACCCAGTACTTC. Its protein product is CATGSTGRAETQYF. The chain joins TRBV19 to TRBJ2-5; 7 bases are shared with TRBD1. This CDR3 is built from 14 residues. Trimming at V came to 10 bases and at J to 4 bases, leaving 12 bases not matched to a gene. Germline CDR1 LNHDA, CDR2 SQIVND (reference sequence).

The chain joins TRBV19 to TRBJ2-2, with 7 nucleotides matching TRBD1. V gave up 4 bases and J gave up 0 bases; unmatched junction bases: 2. Germline assignment: CDR1 LNHDA and CDR2 SQIVND (reference sequence). The CDR3 loop spans 15 amino acids. CDR3 in amino acids: CASSTGQANTGELFF. CDR3 nucleotide sequence: TGTGCCAGTAGTACCGGACAGGCGAACACCGGGGAGCTGTTTTTT.

V is TRBV12-5 and J is TRBJ1-2; D is possibly TRBD1 (5 bases). The CDR3 spans 17 residues. Looked up from germline, CDR1 is LGHNT and CDR2 is FRNRAP. V lost 0 bases to trimming and J lost 5 bases, with 19 bases between them. CDR3 sequence (DNA): TGTGCTAGTGGTTTGGTACTACAGGCAGTTTCGTGGTATGGCTACACCTTC. Protein: CASGLVLQAVSWYGYTF.

The V and J genes are TRBV5-1 and TRBJ1-1, with D possibly TRBD1 on 6 matching bases. In germline, CDR1 is SGHRS, CDR2 YFSETQ. This CDR3 has 17 amino acids. V was pared by 3 bases and J by 5 bases, with 23 bases between. DNA of the CDR3: TGCGCCAGCAGCTCCCCAGGAATTGGGGGCCTAACGACTGAAGCTTTCTTT. Translated: CASSSPGIGGLTTEAFF.

The V gene is TRBV5-1, the J gene TRBJ2-7; 8 bases line up with TRBD1. Per the germline V gene, CDR1 is SGHRS and CDR2 is YFSETQ. CDR3 length equals 16 residues. The J segment lost 4 bases and the V segment lost 4 bases, leaving 13 bases of the junction unmatched. This CDR3 is CASSPSETGVLYEQYF. The CDR3 DNA is TGCGCCAGCAGCCCTTCGGAGACAGGGGTTTTGTACGAGCAGTACTTC.

This clone was detected only a few times. The CDR3 here is CASSHSDRSYTEAFF. The CDR3 region has the DNA TGTGCCAGCAGCCATTCCGACAGATCTTACACTGAAGCTTTCTTT. This chain links TRBV3-1 (or the pseudogene TRBV3-2) with TRBJ1-1, with a possible D match to TRBD1 (5 bases). Trimming removed 3 bases from V and 3 bases from J, with 14 bases in between. CDR1 and CDR2 from the germline V gene are LGHDT and YNNKEL (reference sequence). There are 15 residues in the CDR3.

This chain uses TRBV18 with TRBJ1-2, with unresolved D. The CDR3 has 12 amino acids. Germline values: CDR1 KGHSH, CDR2 LQKENI. With 6 bases removed from V and 8 bases from J, the gap between germline ends came to 13 bases. The CDR3 loop is CASSALSHGYTF. The CDR3 region has the DNA TGTGCCAGCTCCGCCCTTTCACACGGCTACACCTTC.

The J gene is TRBJ1-2, the V gene TRBV19; D is unclear. The V end was cut by 3 bases, the J end by 4 bases, with 12 bases between. The CDR3 totals 14 residues. Germline V gives CDR1 LNHDA, CDR2 SQIVND (reference sequence). The CDR3 here is CASSIATLSYGYTF. The CDR3 DNA sequence: TGTGCCAGTAGTATTGCCACTTTATCCTATGGCTACACCTTC.

This clone is a singleton in its sample. The CDR3 region has the DNA TGTGCCAGCAGTTTATGGGACAGGGCCACCCACGAGCAGTACTTC. This translates into CASSLWDRATHEQYF. The chain couples TRBV28 to TRBJ2-7; TRBD1 matches at 8 bases. V dropped 0 bases and J dropped 5; count of bases not matched to a gene: 6. This CDR3 is built from 15 residues. Germline assignment: CDR1 MDHEN and CDR2 SYDVKM.

CDR3 DNA: TGTGCCAGCAGTGAGGGCAGGGAAGGTAAAGGGGGCTACGAGCAGTACTTC. It specifies CASSEGREGKGGYEQYF. The gene calls are TRBV2 and TRBJ2-7; D is possibly TRBD1 (6 bases). V lost 3 bases, J lost 3 bases, and 21 bases lay in between. The V gene's germline CDR1 is SNHLY and CDR2 FYNNEI. This CDR3 has 17 amino acids. Looking up the rest from reference TRBV2 and TRBJ2-7 gives the full variable domain: EPEVTQTPSHQVTQMGQEVILRCVPISNHLYFYWYRQILGQKVEFLVSFYNNEISEKSEIFDDQFSVERPDGSNFTLKIRSTKLEDSAMYFCASSEGREGKGGYEQYFGPGTRLTVT.